These 25 T cell receptor beta chains originate from one sample sequenced in a study of blood T cell repertoires in COVID-19. TCRdb keeps only in-frame clones here, not all; method: immunoSEQ multiplex PCR. This table has a few hundred thousand clones, 70% to 90% appearing once. Sequencing used peripheral blood. The receptor set was obtained from a man aged 55 to 70 who had recovered from COVID-19.

In its sample, this clone was seen a few times. The DNA for the CDR3 is TGTGCCAGCTCCCCCGGGACAGGGAGTTTGGACATTCAGTACTTC. This gives the protein CASSPGTGSLDIQYF. This sequence joins TRBV18 and TRBJ2-4; 9 nucleotides agree with TRBD1. The CDR3 extends over 15 amino acids. V was clipped by 6 bases and J by 8 bases; unmatched bases: 11. Germline loops: CDR1 KGHSH, CDR2 LQKENI. Complete variable domain (other parts from reference TRBV18 and TRBJ2-4): NAGVMQNPRHLVRRRGQEARLRCSPMKGHSHVYWYRQLPEEGLKFMVYLQKENIIDESGMPKERFSAEFPKEGPSILRIQQVVRGDSAAYFCASSPGTGSLDIQYFGAGTRLSVL.

J is TRBJ1-5 and V is TRBV28, with D unclear. Germline CDR1 is MDHEN and CDR2 is SYDVKM. The CDR3 sequence is 16 residues long. V was clipped by 6 bases and J by 0 bases, with 15 bases between them. The CDR3 reads CASSPAGEGSNQPQHF. In nucleotides, the CDR3 is TGTGCCAGCAGCCCCGCCGGGGAGGGTAGCAATCAGCCCCAGCATTTT.

The chain recombines TRBV10-3 with TRBJ2-7; TRBD2 matches 11 bases. Per germline, CDR1 ENHRY and CDR2 SYGVKD. V lost 11 bases and J lost 0; bases outside the gene matches: 12. The CDR3 covers 16 residues. The CDR3 spells CAVGLAGGLSSYEQYF. For the CDR3, the DNA is TGTGCCGTCGGCCTAGCGGGAGGACTGAGCTCCTACGAGCAGTACTTC.

This clone was detected once. Its ends do not fully match the called genes, so a read error is possible. The J gene is TRBJ2-1, the V gene TRBV27, with 9 bases identical to TRBD2. From germline, CDR1 is MNHEY and CDR2 SMNVEV (reference sequence). This CDR3 has 16 amino acids. CDR3 loop: CASSLGGGGRGNGQFF. The CDR3 coding sequence is TGTGCCAGCAGTTTGGGTGGCGGCGGGAGGGGAAATGGGCAGTTCTTC.

This sequence joins TRBV27 and TRBJ2-1, with 8 positions matching TRBD2. J gave up 0 bases and V 5 bases, and 9 bases lay outside the gene matches. The CDR3 has 17 residues. Germline CDR1 and CDR2: MNHEY and SMNVEV (reference sequence). CDR3 in DNA: TGTGCCAGCAGTGCCCCTAGCGGGCTAAGCTCCTACAATGAGCAGTTCTTC. Its translation: CASSAPSGLSSYNEQFF.

V and J are TRBV25-1 and TRBJ1-6; D is undetermined. The CDR3 runs 14 residues. V shed 5 bases and J shed 7 bases, with 12 bases lying between them. Germline values: CDR1 MGHDK, CDR2 SYGVNS. CDR3 sequence: CASSHPGSNSPLHF. For the CDR3, the DNA is TGTGCCAGCAGTCACCCGGGATCCAATTCACCCCTCCACTTT.

J is TRBJ2-7 and V is TRBV7-6; 16 positions agree with TRBD2. Germline V gives CDR1 SGHVS, CDR2 FNYEAQ. The CDR3 consists of 19 residues. Trimming took 5 bases from V and 6 from J; bases not matched to a gene: 16. DNA of the CDR3: TGTGCCAGCAGCGTCATTCGGGGACTAGCGGGAGGGCCTATCCCCGAGCAGTACTTC. Protein sequence: CASSVIRGLAGGPIPEQYF.

J is TRBJ1-1 and V is TRBV12-2. TRBV12-2 is deemed a pseudogene. This CDR3 region has 17 residues. The CDR3 bases are TGTGCAAGTCGCTTAGGGACGGCGGGAGGGGCAGGGACTGAAGCTTTCTTT. Protein: CASRLGTAGGAGTEAFF.

The genes are TRBV2 and TRBJ2-7; the D is unclear. This CDR3 region has 12 residues. Germline V gene sequence: CDR1 SNHLY, CDR2 FYNNEI. V dropped 6 bases and J dropped 3 bases, with 9 bases sitting between them. The CDR3 spells CASRVTSYEQYF. The CDR3 DNA reads as TGTGCCAGCAGGGTGACAAGCTACGAGCAGTACTTC.

This rearrangement joins TRBV3-1 (or the pseudogene TRBV3-2) to TRBJ2-6; tentative D call: TRBD1 (5 bases). This CDR3 comprises 12 residues. V was cut by 3 bases and J by 19 bases, with 16 bases left in between. The germline CDR1 and CDR2 sequences are LGHDT and YNNKEL (reference sequence). The CDR3 sequence is CASSQGNSRATF. CDR3 nucleotide sequence: TGTGCCAGCAGCCAGGGGAACTCCAGGGCCACTTTC.

The gene calls are TRBV18 and TRBJ1-1, with D perhaps TRBD1 (6 bases). Trimming shortened V by 2 bases and J by 3 bases, and 10 bases separated the two germline ends. The CDR3 contains 14 residues. Looked up from germline, CDR1 is KGHSH and CDR2 is LQKENI. The chain's CDR3 is CASSPSGADTEAFF. The CDR3 bases are TGTGCCAGCTCACCATCAGGGGCGGACACTGAAGCTTTCTTT.

The chain combines TRBV27 with TRBJ1-4, with 12 positions matching TRBD1. The germline gives CDR1 MNHEY, CDR2 SMNVEV (reference sequence). Losses at the gene ends were 0 bases for V and 8 bases for J; bases not matched to a gene: 13. The CDR3 spans 19 residues. The chain's CDR3 is CASSLSTGQGAGGVEKLFF. DNA of the CDR3: TGTGCCAGCAGTTTATCGACGGGACAGGGGGCGGGGGGGGTAGAAAAACTGTTTTTT.

The V call is TRBV9, the J call TRBJ2-7; 7 bases agree with TRBD1. This CDR3 has 15 amino acids. In germline, CDR1 is SGDLS, CDR2 YYNGEE. The trim removed 3 bases at V and 4 bases at J, leaving 10 bases unmatched. The CDR3 region is CASSARDSPGYEQYF. The CDR3 nucleotides are TGTGCCAGCAGCGCCAGGGACAGCCCCGGGTACGAGCAGTACTTC.

The chain is built from TRBV30 and TRBJ2-1; D ambiguous. The CDR3 runs to 13 residues. Germline CDR1 is GTSNPN and CDR2 is SVGIG (reference sequence). V was clipped by 0 bases and J by 10 bases, with 13 bases between them. In DNA form, the CDR3 reads TGTGCCTGGAGTGTGACTGGGTTTGGGGAGCAGTTCTTC. Its protein is CAWSVTGFGEQFF.

The chain couples TRBV29-1 to TRBJ2-7; D is possibly TRBD1 (6 bases). Germline V gene sequence: CDR1 SQVTM, CDR2 ANQGSEA. The V end was cut by 3 bases, the J end by 5 bases, with 14 bases between. The CDR3 is 13 amino acids. The CDR3 loop reads CSVEGAGTHEQYF. CDR3 in DNA: TGCAGCGTTGAGGGGGCAGGTACCCACGAGCAGTACTTC.

This sequence joins TRBV5-1 and TRBJ2-1, with 10 nucleotides matching TRBD2. The CDR3 runs to 16 residues. The V segment lost 1 base and the J segment 5 bases; nucleotides outside the gene matches: 6. CDR1 and CDR2 from the germline V gene are SGHRS and YFSETQ. The CDR3 coding sequence is TGCGCCAGCAGCTTGCCAGTGCTAGCGGGAGACAATGAGCAGTTCTTC. Translated: CASSLPVLAGDNEQFF.

The chain is built from TRBV7-6 and TRBJ1-2; D is unclear. Trimming cost V 5 bases and J 0 bases, with 7 bases left between them. Germline assignment: CDR1 SGHVS and CDR2 FNYEAQ. This CDR3 has 13 amino acids. CDR3 sequence: CASSDNSNYGYTF. CDR3 nucleotide sequence: TGTGCCAGCAGCGACAACTCTAACTATGGCTACACCTTC.

The V and J genes are TRBV4-2 and TRBJ2-7; D possibly corresponds to TRBD1 (5 bases). In germline, CDR1 is LGHNA, CDR2 YNFKEQ. This CDR3 is built from 14 residues. The germline V and J ends were trimmed by 1 base and 0 bases, with 7 bases remaining between them. The CDR3 loop is CASSQGGSSYEQYF. CDR3 in DNA: TGTGCCAGCAGCCAAGGGGGCAGCTCCTACGAGCAGTACTTC.

This clone was observed a few times. The chain recombines TRBV6-5 with TRBJ1-5; TRBD1 might be the D (5 bases). This CDR3 spans 14 amino acids. Germline V CDR1 and CDR2: MNHEY, SVGAGI. Deletions cut 5 bases from V and 0 bases from J, with 8 bases between. The CDR3 DNA follows: TGTGCCAGCAGTAAGGACATTAGCAATCAGCCCCAGCATTTT. Its protein is CASSKDISNQPQHF.

The chain is built from TRBV5-5 and TRBJ2-5; TRBD2 agrees at 7 bases. Germline CDR1 and CDR2: SGHKS and YYEKEE (reference sequence). V gave up 4 bases and J gave up 5 bases; unmatched junction bases: 8. The CDR3 runs 14 residues. The CDR3 nucleotides read TGTGCCAGCAGCCCGGACATCGGGGGGGAGACCCAGTACTTC. It specifies CASSPDIGGETQYF.

The chain couples TRBV28 to TRBJ2-7; 11 positions agree with TRBD2. Germline CDR1 MDHEN, CDR2 SYDVKM. The CDR3 runs to 16 residues. Losses at the gene ends were 5 bases for V and 3 bases for J; bases not matched to a gene: 9. CDR3 DNA: TGTGCCAGCAGTCCTAGCGGGGGGTTTTATCTCTACGAGCAGTACTTC. It is translated as CASSPSGGFYLYEQYF.

This chain connects TRBV7-2 to TRBJ2-1; 8 nucleotides align to TRBD2. In germline, CDR1 is SGHTA, CDR2 FQGNSA. CDR3 length: 16 amino acids. With 5 bases clipped from V and 6 bases from J, the junction kept 12 bases outside the gene matches. The CDR3 region is CASSPRGLAGGNEQFF. CDR3 in DNA: TGTGCCAGCAGCCCCCGTGGGCTAGCGGGCGGCAATGAGCAGTTCTTC.

The chain recombines TRBV29-1 with TRBJ2-1; TRBD2 matches 12 bases. CDR3 length: 13 amino acids. Germline CDR1 SQVTM, CDR2 ANQGSEA. J lost 9 bases, V lost 4 bases, and 4 bases had no gene match. CDR3 sequence reads: CSVGTSGNGEQFF. DNA of the CDR3: TGCAGCGTTGGGACTAGCGGGAATGGTGAGCAGTTCTTC.

A few counts support this clone. V and J are TRBV24-1 and TRBJ2-1, with a tentative D call TRBD1 (5 bases). V lost 10 bases and J 0 bases, leaving 21 bases between the germline ends. Germline lookup yields CDR1 KGHDR and CDR2 SFDVKD. The CDR3 is made up of 17 amino acids. CDR3 nucleotide sequence: TGTGCCACTAAGAGCTCTAGACAGTCCCCCTCCTACAATGAGCAGTTCTTC. It specifies CATKSSRQSPSYNEQFF.

The chain links TRBV27 to TRBJ2-5; 8 bases map to TRBD1. The CDR3 has 13 residues. J was trimmed by 4 bases and V by 5 bases; bases with no gene match: 3. Per the germline V gene, CDR1 is MNHEY and CDR2 is SMNVEV (reference sequence). CDR3 region: CASSPGGRETQYF. Here the CDR3 DNA reads TGTGCCAGCAGTCCAGGGGGCAGAGAGACCCAGTACTTC.